This T cell receptor beta chain stems from a study of blood T cell repertoires in COVID-19. Overall study: Samples of COVID-19 (acute and convalescent) were obtained from the United States, Italy and Spain. In each case, the material was cDNA or gDNA derived from T cells, B-cell-depleted T cells, or PBMCs.

In germline, CDR1 is MNHEY, CDR2 SVGAGI. Between the trimmed V and J ends, which lost 6 bases and 9 bases, there was a span of 21 bases. The CDR3 length is 15 residues. The protocol was immunoSEQ multiplex PCR, while the TCRdb copy is restricted to in-frame clones and leaves out a portion. The sample gives hundreds of thousands of clones, roughly 89% of which show up once; about 0.91% is in the top ten. Sequencing used peripheral blood. The sequence was collected from a man aged 18 to 29 with COVID-19, enrolled during active disease. J is TRBJ2-1 and V is TRBV6-5; the D gene is possibly TRBD2 (6 bases). The CDR3 DNA reads TGTGCCAGCAGACAAGGGGTGGCGGGGTCTGGTGAGCAGTTCTTC. Translating it yields CASRQGVAGSGEQFF.